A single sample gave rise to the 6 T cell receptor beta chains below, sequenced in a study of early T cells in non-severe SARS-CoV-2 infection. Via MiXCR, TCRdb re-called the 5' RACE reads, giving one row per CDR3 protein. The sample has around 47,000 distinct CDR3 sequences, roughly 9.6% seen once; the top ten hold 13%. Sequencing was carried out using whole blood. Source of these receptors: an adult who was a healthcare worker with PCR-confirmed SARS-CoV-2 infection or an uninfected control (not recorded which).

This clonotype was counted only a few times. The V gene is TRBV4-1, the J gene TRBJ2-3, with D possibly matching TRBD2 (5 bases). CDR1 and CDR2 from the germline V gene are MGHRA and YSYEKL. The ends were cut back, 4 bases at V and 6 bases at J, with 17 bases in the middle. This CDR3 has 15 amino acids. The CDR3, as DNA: TGCGCCAGCAGCCTCTATTCGCGGGCCGACGATACGCAGTATTTT. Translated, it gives CASSLYSRADDTQYF.

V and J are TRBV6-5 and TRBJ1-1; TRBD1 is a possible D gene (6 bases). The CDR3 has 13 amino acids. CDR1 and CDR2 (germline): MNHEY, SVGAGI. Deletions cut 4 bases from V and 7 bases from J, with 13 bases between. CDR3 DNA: TGTGCCAGCAGTTTGCAGGGGAGGGATGAAGCTTTCTTT. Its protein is CASSLQGRDEAFF.

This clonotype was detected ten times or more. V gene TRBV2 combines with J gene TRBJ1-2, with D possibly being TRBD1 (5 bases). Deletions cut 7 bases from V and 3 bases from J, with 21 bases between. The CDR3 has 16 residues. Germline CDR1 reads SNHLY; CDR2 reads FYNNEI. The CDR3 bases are TGTGCCAGCAATGGGGATATGGGGGATCTTTACTATGGCTACACCTTC. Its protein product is CASNGDMGDLYYGYTF. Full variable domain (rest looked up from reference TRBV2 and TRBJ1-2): EPEVTQTPSHQVTQMGQEVILRCVPISNHLYFYWYRQILGQKVEFLVSFYNNEISEKSEIFDDQFSVERPDGSNFTLKIRSTKLEDSAMYFCASNGDMGDLYYGYTFGSGTRLTVV.

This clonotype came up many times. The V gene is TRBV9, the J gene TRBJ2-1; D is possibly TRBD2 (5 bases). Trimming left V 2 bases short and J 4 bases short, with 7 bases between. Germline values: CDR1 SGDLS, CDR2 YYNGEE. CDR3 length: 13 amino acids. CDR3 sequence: CASSVRDYNEQFF. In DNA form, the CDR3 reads TGTGCCAGCAGCGTGAGGGATTACAATGAGCAGTTCTTC.

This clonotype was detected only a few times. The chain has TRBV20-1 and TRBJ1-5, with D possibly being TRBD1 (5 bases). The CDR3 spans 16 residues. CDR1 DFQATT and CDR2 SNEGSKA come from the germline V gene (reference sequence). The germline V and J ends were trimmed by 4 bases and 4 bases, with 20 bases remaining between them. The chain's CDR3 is CSATSLGTGENQPQHF. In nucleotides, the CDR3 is TGCAGTGCTACGTCCCTCGGGACGGGGGAAAATCAGCCCCAGCATTTT.

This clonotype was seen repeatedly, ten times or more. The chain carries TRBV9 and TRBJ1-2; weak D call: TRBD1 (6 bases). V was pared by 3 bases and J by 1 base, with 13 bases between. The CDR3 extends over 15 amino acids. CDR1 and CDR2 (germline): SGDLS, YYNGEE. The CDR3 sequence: CASSASTGNNYGYTF. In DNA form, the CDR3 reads TGTGCCAGCAGCGCCTCGACAGGAAATAACTATGGCTACACCTTC.